This section outlines one TCR beta chain sequence together with its context. The data were taken from a study of cytomegalovirus exposure and HLA in healthy donors. The PCR made use of 60 Vbeta and 13 Jbeta primers. Repertoires were generated with immunoSEQ multiplex PCR, while TCRdb's copy carries only in-frame clones and drops some. The repertoire includes about 120,000 clones, roughly 9% of them detected once, and less than 4% sits in the top ten. The length of the CDR3 is 13 residues. V lost 1 base, J lost 4 bases, and 4 bases lay in between. Germline V gene lookup returns CDR1 KGHSH and CDR2 LQKENI.

J is TRBJ2-2 and V is TRBV18; D is ambiguous. The sequencing input was PBMCs. The sequence derives from a man aged 30 to 45 in good health and CMV-seronegative. In nucleotides, the CDR3 is TGTGCCAGCTCACCACGCAGCACCGGGGAGCTGTTTTTT. Amino acid sequence: CASSPRSTGELFF.